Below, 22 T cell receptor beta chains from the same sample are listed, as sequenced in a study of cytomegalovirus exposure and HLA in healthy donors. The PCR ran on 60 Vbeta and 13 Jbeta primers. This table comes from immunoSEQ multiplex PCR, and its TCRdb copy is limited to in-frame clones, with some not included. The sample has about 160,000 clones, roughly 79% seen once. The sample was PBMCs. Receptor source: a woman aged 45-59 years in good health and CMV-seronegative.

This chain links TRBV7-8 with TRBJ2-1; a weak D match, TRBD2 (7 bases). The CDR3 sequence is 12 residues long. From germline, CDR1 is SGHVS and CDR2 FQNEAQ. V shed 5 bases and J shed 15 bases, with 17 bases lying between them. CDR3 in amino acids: CASSPRGGIPFF. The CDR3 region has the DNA TGTGCCAGCAGCCCAAGGGGGGGGATCCCGTTCTTC. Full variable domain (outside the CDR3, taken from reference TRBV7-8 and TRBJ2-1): GAGVSQSPRYKVAKRGQDVALRCDPISGHVSLFWYQQALGQGPEFLTYFQNEAQLDKSGLPSDRFFAERPEGSVSTLKIQRTQQEDSAVYLCASSPRGGIPFFGPGTRLTVL.

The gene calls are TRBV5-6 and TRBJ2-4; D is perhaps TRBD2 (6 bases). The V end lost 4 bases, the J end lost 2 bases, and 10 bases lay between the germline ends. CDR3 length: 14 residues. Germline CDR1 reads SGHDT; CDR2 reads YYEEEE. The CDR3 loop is CASSALATKNIQYF. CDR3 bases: TGTGCCAGCAGCGCACTAGCTACCAAAAACATTCAGTACTTC. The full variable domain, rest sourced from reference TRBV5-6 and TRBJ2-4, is DAGVTQSPTHLIKTRGQQVTLRCSPKSGHDTVSWYQQALGQGPQFIFQYYEEEERQRGNFPDRFSGHQFPNYSSELNVNALLLGDSALYLCASSALATKNIQYFGAGTRLSVL.

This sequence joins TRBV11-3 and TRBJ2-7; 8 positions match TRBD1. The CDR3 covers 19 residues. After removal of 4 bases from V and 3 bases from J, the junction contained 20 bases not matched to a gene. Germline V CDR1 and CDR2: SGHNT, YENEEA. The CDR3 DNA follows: TGTGCCAGCAGCTCGGAGATGGTACCAGGGACAGGACGCTACTACGAGCAGTACTTC. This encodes CASSSEMVPGTGRYYEQYF.

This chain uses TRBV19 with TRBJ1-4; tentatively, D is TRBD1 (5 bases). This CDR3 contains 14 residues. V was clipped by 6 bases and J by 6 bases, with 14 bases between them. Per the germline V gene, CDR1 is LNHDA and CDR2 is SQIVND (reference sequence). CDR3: CASSHQGSHEKLFF. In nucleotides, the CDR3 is TGTGCCAGTAGCCATCAGGGTTCCCATGAAAAACTGTTTTTT.

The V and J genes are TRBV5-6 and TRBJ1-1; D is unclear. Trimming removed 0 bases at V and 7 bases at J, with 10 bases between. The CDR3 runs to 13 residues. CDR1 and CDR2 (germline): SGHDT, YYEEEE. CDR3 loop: CASSLVQTVEAFF. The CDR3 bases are TGTGCCAGCAGCTTGGTACAGACCGTTGAAGCTTTCTTT.

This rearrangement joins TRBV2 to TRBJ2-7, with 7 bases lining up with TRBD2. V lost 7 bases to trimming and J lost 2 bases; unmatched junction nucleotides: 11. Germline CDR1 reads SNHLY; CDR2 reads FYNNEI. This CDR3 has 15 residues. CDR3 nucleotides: TGTGCCAGCAATAAGGGGAGGGGTATTACCTACGAGCAGTACTTC. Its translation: CASNKGRGITYEQYF.

CDR3 bases: TGTGCCAGCAGGAGCTTCGGGACGGGAGGGGGGCAAGAGACCCAGTACTTC. It is translated as CASRSFGTGGGQETQYF. This rearrangement joins TRBV27 to TRBJ2-5; TRBD2 aligns across 8 bases. With 6 bases clipped from V and 2 bases from J, the junction kept 14 bases outside the gene matches. Germline CDR1 and CDR2: MNHEY and SMNVEV (reference sequence). The CDR3 loop spans 17 amino acids.

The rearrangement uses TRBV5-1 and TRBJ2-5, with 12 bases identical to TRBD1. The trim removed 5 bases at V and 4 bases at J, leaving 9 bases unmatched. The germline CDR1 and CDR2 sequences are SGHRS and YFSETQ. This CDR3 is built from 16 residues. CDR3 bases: TGCGCCAGCAGATACTTTGGGACAGGGGGCCGAGAGACCCAGTACTTC. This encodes CASRYFGTGGRETQYF.

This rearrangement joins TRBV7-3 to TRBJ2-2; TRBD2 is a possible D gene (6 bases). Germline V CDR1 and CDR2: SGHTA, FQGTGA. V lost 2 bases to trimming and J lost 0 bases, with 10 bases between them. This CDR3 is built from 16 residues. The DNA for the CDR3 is TGTGCCAGCAGCTTAGAACTAGCCTCGAACACCGGGGAGCTGTTTTTT. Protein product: CASSLELASNTGELFF.

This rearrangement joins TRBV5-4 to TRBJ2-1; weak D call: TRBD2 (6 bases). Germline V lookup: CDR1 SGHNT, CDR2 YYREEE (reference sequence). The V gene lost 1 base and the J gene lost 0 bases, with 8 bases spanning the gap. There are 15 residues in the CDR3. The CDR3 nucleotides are TGTGCCAGCAGCTTGCGGGGGAGCTCCTACAATGAGCAGTTCTTC. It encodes CASSLRGSSYNEQFF.

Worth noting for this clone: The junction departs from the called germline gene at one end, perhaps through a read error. CDR3 nucleotides: TGTGCCAGCACTTTAGGGGGGACAGGTCCCCAAGAGACCCAGTACTTC. Amino acids: CASTLGGTGPQETQYF. The rearrangement joins TRBV28 to TRBJ2-5; 8 bases agree with TRBD1. The germline V gene encodes CDR1 MDHEN and CDR2 SYDVKM. CDR3 size: 16 residues.

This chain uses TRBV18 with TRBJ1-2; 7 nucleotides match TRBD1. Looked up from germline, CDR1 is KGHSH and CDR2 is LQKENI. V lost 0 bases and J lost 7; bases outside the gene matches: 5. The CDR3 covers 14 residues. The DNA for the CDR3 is TGTGCCAGCTCACCACCGACGGCAGGGGGTGGCTACACCTTC. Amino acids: CASSPPTAGGGYTF.

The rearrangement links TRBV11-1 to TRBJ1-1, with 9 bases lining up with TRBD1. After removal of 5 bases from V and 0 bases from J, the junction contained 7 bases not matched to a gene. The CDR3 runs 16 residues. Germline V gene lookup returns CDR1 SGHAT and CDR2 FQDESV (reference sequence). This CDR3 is CASSTGTGKMNTEAFF. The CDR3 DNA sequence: TGTGCCAGCAGCACCGGGACAGGGAAAATGAACACTGAAGCTTTCTTT.

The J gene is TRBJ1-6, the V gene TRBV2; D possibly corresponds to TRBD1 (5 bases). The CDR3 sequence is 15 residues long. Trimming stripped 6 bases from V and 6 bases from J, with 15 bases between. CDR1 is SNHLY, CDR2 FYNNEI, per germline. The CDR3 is CASRSGGVGNSPLHF. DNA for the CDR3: TGTGCCAGCAGGTCGGGGGGGGTAGGTAATTCACCCCTCCACTTT.

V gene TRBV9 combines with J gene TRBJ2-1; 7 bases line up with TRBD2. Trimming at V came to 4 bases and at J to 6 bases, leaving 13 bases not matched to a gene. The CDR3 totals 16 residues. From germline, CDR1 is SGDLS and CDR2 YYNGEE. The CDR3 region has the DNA TGTGCCAGCAGCAAAAGGGCGGGAGTGGTGGGCAATGAGCAGTTCTTC. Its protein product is CASSKRAGVVGNEQFF.

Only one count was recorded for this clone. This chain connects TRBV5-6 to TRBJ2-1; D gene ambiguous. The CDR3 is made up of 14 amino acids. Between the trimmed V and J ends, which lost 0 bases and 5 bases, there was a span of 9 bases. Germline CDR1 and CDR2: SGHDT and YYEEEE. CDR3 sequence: CASSLAARNNEQFF. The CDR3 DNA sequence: TGTGCCAGCAGCTTGGCGGCCAGGAACAATGAGCAGTTCTTC.

The CDR3 protein is CASSLGVGSSYEQYF. The DNA for the CDR3 is TGTGCCAGCAGCTTGGGAGTAGGGAGCTCCTACGAGCAGTACTTC. This chain uses TRBV5-6 with TRBJ2-7; D is perhaps TRBD2 (5 bases). V lost 0 bases to trimming and J lost 0 bases, with 10 bases between them. This CDR3 region has 15 residues. Germline assignment: CDR1 SGHDT and CDR2 YYEEEE.

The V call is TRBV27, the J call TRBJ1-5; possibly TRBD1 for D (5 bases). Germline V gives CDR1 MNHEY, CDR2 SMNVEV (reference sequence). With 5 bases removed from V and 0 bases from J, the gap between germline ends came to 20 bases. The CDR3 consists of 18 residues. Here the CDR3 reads CASSPTQGSFYSNQPQHF. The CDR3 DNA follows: TGTGCCAGCAGTCCCACCCAGGGCAGCTTTTATAGCAATCAGCCCCAGCATTTT.

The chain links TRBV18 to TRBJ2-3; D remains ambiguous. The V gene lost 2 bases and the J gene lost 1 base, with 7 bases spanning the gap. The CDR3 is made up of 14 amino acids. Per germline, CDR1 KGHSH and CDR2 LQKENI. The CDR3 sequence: CASSPVIGTDTQYF. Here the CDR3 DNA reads TGTGCCAGCTCACCAGTTATCGGCACAGATACGCAGTATTTT.

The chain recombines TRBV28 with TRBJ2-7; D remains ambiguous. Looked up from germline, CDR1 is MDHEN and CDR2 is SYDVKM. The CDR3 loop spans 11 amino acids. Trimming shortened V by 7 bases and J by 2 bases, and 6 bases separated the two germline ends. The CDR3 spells CASTGPYEQYF. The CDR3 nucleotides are TGTGCCAGCACTGGCCCCTACGAGCAGTACTTC.

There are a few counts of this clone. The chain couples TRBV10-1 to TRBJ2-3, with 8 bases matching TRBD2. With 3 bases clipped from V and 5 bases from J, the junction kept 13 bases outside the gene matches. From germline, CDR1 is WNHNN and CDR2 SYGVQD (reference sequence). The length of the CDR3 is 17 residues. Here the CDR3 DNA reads TGCGCCAGCAGTGATTCGGCTTCGGGGGGGCCTGTAGATACGCAGTATTTT. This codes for CASSDSASGGPVDTQYF.

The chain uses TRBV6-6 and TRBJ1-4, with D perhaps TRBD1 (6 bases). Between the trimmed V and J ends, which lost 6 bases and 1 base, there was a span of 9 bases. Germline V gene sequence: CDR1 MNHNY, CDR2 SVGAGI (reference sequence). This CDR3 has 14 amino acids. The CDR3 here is CASRQGITNEKLFF. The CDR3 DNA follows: TGTGCCAGCAGACAGGGTATAACTAATGAAAAACTGTTTTTT.